The 10 T cell receptor beta chains listed next were all sequenced from one sample in a study of T cell repertoires in cytomegalovirus infection. What these receptors recognize is not known. MiXCR, applied by TCRdb to the reads, yields one record per CDR3 protein. The sample has approximately 500,000 distinct CDR3 sequences; 25% to 35% are singletons. Sample: cultured PBMCs, taken from culture after CMV antigen stimulation. The source of these receptors is a human donor in good health (CMV status not recorded). Some clones in this sample may be carry-over from other donors' samples.

The chain couples TRBV4-3 to TRBJ1-5; D gene ambiguous. The germline gives CDR1 LGHNA, CDR2 YSLEER. The V end was cut by 4 bases, the J end by 7 bases, with 11 bases between. The CDR3 totals 13 residues. For the CDR3, the DNA is TGCGCCAGCAGCCTTACGATAGGACAGCCCCAGCATTTT. This gives the protein CASSLTIGQPQHF.

This chain connects TRBV7-8 to TRBJ2-5, with 11 bases identical to TRBD2. The germline V gene has CDR1 SGHVS and CDR2 FQNEAQ. The CDR3 runs 14 residues. V dropped 8 bases and J dropped 2; count of bases not matched to a gene: 4. The CDR3 is CASVLAGGQETQYF. The CDR3, as DNA: TGTGCCAGCGTTCTAGCGGGAGGACAAGAGACCCAGTACTTC.

This chain connects TRBV4-3 to TRBJ1-2; D not resolved. CDR3 length equals 13 residues. V was trimmed by 2 bases and J by 4 bases, leaving 8 bases between them. The V gene's germline CDR1 is LGHNA and CDR2 YSLEER. CDR3 amino acids: CASSQLGSYGYTF. CDR3 bases: TGCGCCAGCAGCCAACTAGGGAGCTATGGCTACACCTTC.

The genes are TRBV11-2 and TRBJ2-1; 11 positions match TRBD2. CDR1 is SGHAT, CDR2 FQNNGV, per germline. The ends lost 5 bases at V and 5 bases at J; junction bases unmatched: 8. The CDR3 runs to 16 residues. CDR3 loop: CASSELAGVDNNEQFF. The CDR3 nucleotides are TGTGCCAGCAGCGAACTAGCGGGAGTCGACAACAATGAGCAGTTCTTC.

The chain recombines TRBV7-6 with TRBJ2-1; 7 bases line up with TRBD2. This CDR3 comprises 20 residues. Per the germline V gene, CDR1 is SGHVS and CDR2 is FNYEAQ. V was clipped by 0 bases and J by 0 bases; unmatched bases: 14. The CDR3 here is CASSLAPLTSARSSYNEQFF. The CDR3 region has the DNA TGTGCCAGCAGCTTAGCTCCCCTCACTAGCGCCCGAAGCTCCTACAATGAGCAGTTCTTC.

In this sample, this clonotype turned up a few times. This chain links TRBV4-3 with TRBJ2-3, with D possibly matching TRBD2 (6 bases). Trimming took off 0 bases at V and 5 bases at J, with 18 bases between the two ends. Germline CDR1 and CDR2: LGHNA and YSLEER. The length of the CDR3 is 17 residues. The CDR3 DNA reads as TGCGCCAGCAGCCAAGATAGTCCGGCCCCCGGGGGAGATACGCAGTATTTT. Residues: CASSQDSPAPGGDTQYF.

This clonotype was counted many times. The genes are TRBV7-2 and TRBJ2-1; 11 bases align to TRBD2. The V and J ends lost 1 base and 8 bases, in that order; junction bases with no gene match: 10. Per germline, CDR1 SGHTA and CDR2 FQGNSA. The CDR3 extends over 17 amino acids. The CDR3 DNA follows: TGTGCCAGCAGCTTAGTTTCAGTGACTAGCGGGAAGGATGAGCAGTTCTTC. It is translated as CASSLVSVTSGKDEQFF.

This clonotype was detected only a few times. This chain joins TRBV6-1 and TRBJ1-5; D remains ambiguous. Germline V gives CDR1 MNHNS, CDR2 SASEGT. CDR3 size: 15 residues. The V gene lost 3 bases and the J gene lost 5 bases, with 14 bases spanning the gap. CDR3 amino acids: CASSEAPRVDQPQHF. CDR3 DNA: TGTGCCAGCAGTGAGGCTCCCCGCGTGGATCAGCCCCAGCATTTT.

This clonotype was observed a handful of times. The rearrangement links TRBV18 to TRBJ2-7; D possibly corresponds to TRBD1 (5 bases). The CDR3 contains 13 residues. Trimming pared 5 bases from V and 4 bases from J, leaving 12 bases between. Per the germline V gene, CDR1 is KGHSH and CDR2 is LQKENI. CDR3 nucleotides: TGTGCCAGCTCATCCGACAGTCAATACGAGCAGTACGTC. Protein sequence: CASSSDSQYEQYV.

This CDR3 is CASSLYPGGGTDTQYF. The CDR3 bases are TGTGCCAGCAGTTTATATCCAGGGGGGGGCACAGATACGCAGTATTTT. This chain links TRBV27 with TRBJ2-3; perhaps D is TRBD1 or TRBD2 (7 bases each). The V end lost 1 base, the J end lost 1 base, and 12 bases lay between the germline ends. Germline-derived CDR1 and CDR2 are MNHEY and SMNVEV (reference sequence). CDR3 length equals 16 residues.